This TCR beta chain was sequenced in a study of blood T cells in healthy people across ages. Regarding the study as a whole: Long-lived donors carried more naive CD4+ cells and greater diversity than aged donors.

Only a few counts were recorded for this clonotype. What it binds is unknown. Germline lookup yields CDR1 WSHSY and CDR2 SAAADI. The length of the CDR3 is 17 residues. PCR was performed a second time for roughly 7 to 12 cycles using a sample-barcoded 5' primer and a J-beta primer mix. Each CDR3 protein gets one entry after TCRdb re-called the 5' RACE reads with MiXCR. This table holds fewer than 650,000 distinct CDR3 sequences, approximately 26% found once. This sample also belongs to another study, concerning T cells of mothers and their children. That paper adds: Related mother-child pairs shared marginally more repertoire than unrelated pairs, though not significantly.

The chain links TRBV10-2 to TRBJ2-5; 7 bases agree with TRBD2. Judging by the DNA end, TRBJ2-1 fits better; the J call may be wrong. This receptor was obtained from a boy aged 2 to 10 in good health. The sequencing input was blood. For the CDR3, the DNA is TGCGCCAGCAGTGAGAATTTTGGGGGGGGTGTATTTTATGAGCAGTTCTTC. Translating gives CASSENFGGGVFYEQFF.